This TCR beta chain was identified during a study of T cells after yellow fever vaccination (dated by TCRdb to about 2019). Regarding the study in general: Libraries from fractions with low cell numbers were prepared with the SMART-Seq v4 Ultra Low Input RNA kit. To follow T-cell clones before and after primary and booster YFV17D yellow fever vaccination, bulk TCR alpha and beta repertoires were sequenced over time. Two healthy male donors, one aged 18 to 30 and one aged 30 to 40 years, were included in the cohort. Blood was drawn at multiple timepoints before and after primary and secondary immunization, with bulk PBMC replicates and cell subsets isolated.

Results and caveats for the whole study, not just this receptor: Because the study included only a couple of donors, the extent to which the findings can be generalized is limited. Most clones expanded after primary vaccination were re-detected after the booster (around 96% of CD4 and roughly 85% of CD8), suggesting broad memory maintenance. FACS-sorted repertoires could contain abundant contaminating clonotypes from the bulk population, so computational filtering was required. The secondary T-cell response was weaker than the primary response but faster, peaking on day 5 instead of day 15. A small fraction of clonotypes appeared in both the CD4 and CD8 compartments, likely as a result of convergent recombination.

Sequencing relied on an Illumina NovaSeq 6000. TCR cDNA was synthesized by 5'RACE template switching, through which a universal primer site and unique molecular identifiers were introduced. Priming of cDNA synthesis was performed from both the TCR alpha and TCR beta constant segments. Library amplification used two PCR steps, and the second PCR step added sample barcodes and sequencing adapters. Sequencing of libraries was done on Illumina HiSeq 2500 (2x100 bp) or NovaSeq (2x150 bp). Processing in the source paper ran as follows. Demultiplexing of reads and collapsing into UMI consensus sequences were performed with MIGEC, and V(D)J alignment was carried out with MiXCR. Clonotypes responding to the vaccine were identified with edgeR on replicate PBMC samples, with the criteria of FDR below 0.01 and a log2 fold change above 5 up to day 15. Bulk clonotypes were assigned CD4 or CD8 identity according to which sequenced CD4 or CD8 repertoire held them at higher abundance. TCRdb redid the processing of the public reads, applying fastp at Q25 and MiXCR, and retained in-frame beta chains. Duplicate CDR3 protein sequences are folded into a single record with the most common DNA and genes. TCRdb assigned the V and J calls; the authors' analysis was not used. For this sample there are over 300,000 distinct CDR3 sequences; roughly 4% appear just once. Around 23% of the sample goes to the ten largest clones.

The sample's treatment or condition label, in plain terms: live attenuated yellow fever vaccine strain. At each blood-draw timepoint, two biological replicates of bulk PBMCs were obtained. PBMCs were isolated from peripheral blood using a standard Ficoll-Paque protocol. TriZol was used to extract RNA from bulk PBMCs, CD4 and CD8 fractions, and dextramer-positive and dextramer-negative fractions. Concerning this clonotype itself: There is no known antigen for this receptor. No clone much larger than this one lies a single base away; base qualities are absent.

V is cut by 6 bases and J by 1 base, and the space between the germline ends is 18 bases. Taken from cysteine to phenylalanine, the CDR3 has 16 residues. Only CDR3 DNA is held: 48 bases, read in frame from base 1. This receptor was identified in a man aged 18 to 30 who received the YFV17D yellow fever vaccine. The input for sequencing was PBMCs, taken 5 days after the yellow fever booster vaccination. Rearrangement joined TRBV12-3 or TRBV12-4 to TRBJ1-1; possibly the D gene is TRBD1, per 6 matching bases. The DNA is TGTGCCAGCAGCCCGCCTGGTGGGGGGCAGAACACTGAAGCTTTCTTT. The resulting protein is CASSPPGGGQNTEAFF.